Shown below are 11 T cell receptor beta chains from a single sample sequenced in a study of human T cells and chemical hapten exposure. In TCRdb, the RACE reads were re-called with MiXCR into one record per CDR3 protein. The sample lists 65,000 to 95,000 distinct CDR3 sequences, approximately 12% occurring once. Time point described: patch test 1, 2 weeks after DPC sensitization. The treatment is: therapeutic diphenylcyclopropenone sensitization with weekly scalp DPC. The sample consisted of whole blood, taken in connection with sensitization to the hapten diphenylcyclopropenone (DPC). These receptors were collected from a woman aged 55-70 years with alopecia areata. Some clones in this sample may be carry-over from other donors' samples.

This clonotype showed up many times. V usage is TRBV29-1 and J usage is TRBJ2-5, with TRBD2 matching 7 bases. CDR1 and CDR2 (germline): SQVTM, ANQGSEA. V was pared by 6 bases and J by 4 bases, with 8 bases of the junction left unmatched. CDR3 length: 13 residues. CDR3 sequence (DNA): TGCAGCGTGTCCGGGACGGGGGGAGAGACCCAGTACTTC. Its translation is CSVSGTGGETQYF.

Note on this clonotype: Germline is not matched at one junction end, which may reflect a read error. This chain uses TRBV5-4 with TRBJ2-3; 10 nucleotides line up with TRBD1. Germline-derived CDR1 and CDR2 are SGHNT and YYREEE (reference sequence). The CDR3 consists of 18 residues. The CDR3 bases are TGTGCCAGAAGCTCAACGACCGGGACAGGGGTAGGAACAGATACGCAGTATTTT. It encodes CARSSTTGTGVGTDTQYF. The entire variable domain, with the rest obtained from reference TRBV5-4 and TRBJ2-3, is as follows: ETGVTQSPTHLIKTRGQQVTLRCSSQSGHNTVSWYQQALGQGPQFIFQYYREEENGRGNFPPRFSGLQFPNYSSELNVNALELDDSALYLCARSSTTGTGVGTDTQYFGPGTRLTVL.

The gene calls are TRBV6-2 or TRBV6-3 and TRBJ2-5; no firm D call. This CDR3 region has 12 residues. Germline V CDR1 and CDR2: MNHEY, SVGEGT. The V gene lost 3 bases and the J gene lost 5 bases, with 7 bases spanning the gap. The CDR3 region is CASSYLLETQYF. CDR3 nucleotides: TGTGCCAGCAGTTATCTGCTGGAGACCCAGTACTTC.

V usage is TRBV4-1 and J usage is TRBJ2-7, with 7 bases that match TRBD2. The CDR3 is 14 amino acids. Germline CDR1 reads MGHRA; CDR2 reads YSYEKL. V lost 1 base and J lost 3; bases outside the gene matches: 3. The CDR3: CASSQVGGSYEQYF. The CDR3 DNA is TGCGCCAGCAGCCAAGTCGGCGGGAGCTACGAGCAGTACTTC.

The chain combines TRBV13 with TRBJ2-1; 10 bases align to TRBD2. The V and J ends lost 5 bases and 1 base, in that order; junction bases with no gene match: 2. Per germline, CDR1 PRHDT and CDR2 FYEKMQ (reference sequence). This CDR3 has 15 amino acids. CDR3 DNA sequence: TGTGCCAGCAGCAAACTAGCGGGGTCCTACAATGAGCAGTTCTTC. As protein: CASSKLAGSYNEQFF.

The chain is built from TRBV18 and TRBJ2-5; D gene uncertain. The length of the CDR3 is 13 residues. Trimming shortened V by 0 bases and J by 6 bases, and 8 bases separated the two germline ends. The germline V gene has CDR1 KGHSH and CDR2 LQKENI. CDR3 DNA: TGTGCCAGCTCACCACCAATGGGGAAGACCCAGTACTTC. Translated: CASSPPMGKTQYF. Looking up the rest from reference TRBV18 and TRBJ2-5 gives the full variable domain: NAGVMQNPRHLVRRRGQEARLRCSPMKGHSHVYWYRQLPEEGLKFMVYLQKENIIDESGMPKERFSAEFPKEGPSILRIQQVVRGDSAAYFCASSPPMGKTQYFGPGTRLLVL.

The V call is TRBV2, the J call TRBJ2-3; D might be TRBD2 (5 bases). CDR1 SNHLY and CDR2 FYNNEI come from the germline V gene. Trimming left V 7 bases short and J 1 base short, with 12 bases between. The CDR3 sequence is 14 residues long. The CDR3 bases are TGTGCCAGCACCGGGGTACGGGGCACAGATACGCAGTATTTT. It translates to CASTGVRGTDTQYF. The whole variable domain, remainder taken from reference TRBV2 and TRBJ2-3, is EPEVTQTPSHQVTQMGQEVILRCVPISNHLYFYWYRQILGQKVEFLVSFYNNEISEKSEIFDDQFSVERPDGSNFTLKIRSTKLEDSAMYFCASTGVRGTDTQYFGPGTRLTVL.

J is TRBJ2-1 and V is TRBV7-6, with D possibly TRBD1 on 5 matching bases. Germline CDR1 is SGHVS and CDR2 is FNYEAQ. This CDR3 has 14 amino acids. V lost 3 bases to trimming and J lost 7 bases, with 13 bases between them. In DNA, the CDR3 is TGTGCCAGCAGCTTCCAGGGCCCCCCGAATGAGCAGTTCTTC. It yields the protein CASSFQGPPNEQFF.

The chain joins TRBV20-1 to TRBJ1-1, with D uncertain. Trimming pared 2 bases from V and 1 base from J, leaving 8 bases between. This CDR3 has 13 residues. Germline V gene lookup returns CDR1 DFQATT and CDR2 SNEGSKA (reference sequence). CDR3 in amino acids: CSARRSRNTEAFF. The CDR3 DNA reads TGCAGTGCTAGAAGGTCCCGGAACACTGAAGCTTTCTTT.

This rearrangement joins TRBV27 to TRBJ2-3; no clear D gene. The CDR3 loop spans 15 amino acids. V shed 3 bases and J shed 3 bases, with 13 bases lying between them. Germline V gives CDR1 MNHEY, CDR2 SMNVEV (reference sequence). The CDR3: CASSFSYPGTDTQYF. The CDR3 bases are TGTGCCAGCAGTTTCTCATACCCTGGGACAGATACGCAGTATTTT.

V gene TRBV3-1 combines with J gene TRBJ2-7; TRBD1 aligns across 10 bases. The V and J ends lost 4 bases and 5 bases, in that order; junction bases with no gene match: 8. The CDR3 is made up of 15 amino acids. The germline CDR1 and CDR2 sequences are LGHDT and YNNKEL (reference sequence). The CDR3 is CASSRGTGESDEQYF. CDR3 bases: TGTGCCAGCAGCCGGGGGACAGGGGAGTCGGACGAGCAGTACTTC.